This TCR beta chain was sequenced during a study of blood T cell repertoires in COVID-19. Study at large: PBMCs, B-cell-depleted T cells, or T cells provided the cDNA or gDNA that made up the material.

Using immunoSEQ multiplex PCR, the repertoire was profiled, and TCRdb retains in-frame clones only, with some absent. The sample includes about 180,000 clones, about nine tenths of them seen just once. V lost 3 bases to trimming and J lost 4 bases; unmatched junction nucleotides: 4. Germline assignment: CDR1 MDHEN and CDR2 SYDVKM. The CDR3 is 15 residues long. Sequenced material: peripheral blood. This receptor was taken from a man aged 18 to 30 who had recovered from COVID-19. This chain uses TRBV28 with TRBJ1-5; 9 bases line up with TRBD1. The CDR3: CASSFRDRVNQPQHF. CDR3 nucleotides: TGTGCCAGCAGTTTCCGGGACAGGGTTAATCAGCCCCAGCATTTT.